This T cell receptor (beta chain) was captured in a study of blood T cell repertoires in COVID-19. Study at large: There were acute and convalescent COVID-19 samples, and they came from the United States, Italy and Spain. PBMCs, B-cell-depleted T cells, or T cells provided the cDNA or gDNA that made up the material.

In the study's own analysis: For nucleated cells, counts were estimated from reference gene primer amplification. This table comes from immunoSEQ multiplex PCR, and its TCRdb copy is limited to in-frame clones, with some not included. That table gives V, J and clone size, and the DNA gave D and trimming. Here the sample spans 250,000 to 350,000 clones, 89% being singletons. J gave up 3 bases and V 7 bases, and 5 bases lay outside the gene matches. Germline CDR1 and CDR2: MGHDK and SYGVNS. CDR3 length: 14 amino acids. The sequence was collected from a woman aged 55-70 years with acute or convalescent COVID-19. Sequencing used peripheral blood. The V call is TRBV25-1, the J call TRBJ2-5; 10 positions agree with TRBD2. The CDR3 protein is CASNLAGVKETQYF. The DNA of the CDR3 is TGTGCCAGCAACCTAGCGGGGGTTAAAGAGACCCAGTACTTC. Complete variable domain (other parts from reference TRBV25-1 and TRBJ2-5): EADIYQTPRYLVIGTGKKITLECSQTMGHDKMYWYQQDPGMELHLIHYSYGVNSTEKGDLSSESTVSRIRTEHFPLTLESARPSHTSQYLCASNLAGVKETQYFGPGTRLLVL.